These 8 T cell receptor beta chains share one sample of origin, sequenced in a study of T cell responses to AZD1222 COVID-19 vaccine. Measured with immunoSEQ multiplex PCR; TCRdb has only the in-frame clones, and not every one. The data show 100,000 to 150,000 clones, with approximately 88% seen just once and roughly 6.3% held by the top ten. The sequenced sample was peripheral blood, obtained on day 0 of AZD1222 vaccination. All receptors derive from an adult in good health.

A single count supports this clone. This sequence joins TRBV18 and TRBJ1-1; no clear D. The CDR3 loop spans 14 amino acids. Trimming removed 3 bases from V and 3 bases from J, with 11 bases in between. Germline V CDR1 and CDR2: KGHSH, LQKENI. CDR3 bases: TGTGCCAGCTCACCCATGAGAGTTGACACTGAAGCTTTCTTT. Its protein product is CASSPMRVDTEAFF.

This chain connects TRBV25-1 to TRBJ1-3, with 9 nucleotides matching TRBD1. CDR1 is MGHDK, CDR2 SYGVNS, per germline. J gave up 2 bases and V 6 bases, and 8 bases lay outside the gene matches. The CDR3 loop spans 16 amino acids. CDR3 DNA sequence: TGTGCCAGCAGCTTAACCGGGACAGGGACTGGAAACACCATATATTTT. Its translation is CASSLTGTGTGNTIYF.

This chain uses TRBV10-2 with TRBJ2-7; 12 nucleotides match TRBD2. Germline assignment: CDR1 WSHSY and CDR2 SAAADI. The CDR3 length is 15 residues. The trim removed 8 bases at V and 7 bases at J, leaving 12 bases unmatched. The CDR3 sequence: CASRTSGAFTGEQYF. CDR3 sequence (DNA): TGCGCCAGCCGGACTAGCGGGGCGTTCACAGGGGAGCAGTACTTC.

The chain combines TRBV19 with TRBJ2-5, with 10 bases aligning to TRBD1. From germline, CDR1 is LNHDA and CDR2 SQIVND (reference sequence). This CDR3 spans 14 amino acids. The V and J ends lost 4 bases and 4 bases, in that order; junction bases with no gene match: 3. Written as DNA, the CDR3 is TGTGCCAGTAGTACACGGGACAGGGGAGAGACCCAGTACTTC. Its protein is CASSTRDRGETQYF.

The CDR3 DNA is TGCGCCAGCAGCCGTTCGCCCGAAAGGACAGGGCCAAATGAAAAACTGTTTTTT. This codes for CASSRSPERTGPNEKLFF. This chain connects TRBV5-1 to TRBJ1-4; 8 bases match TRBD1. With 4 bases clipped from V and 5 bases from J, the junction kept 16 bases outside the gene matches. The CDR3 extends over 18 amino acids. Looked up from germline, CDR1 is SGHRS and CDR2 is YFSETQ.

This rearrangement joins TRBV30 to TRBJ2-7; 11 nucleotides align to TRBD1. Per germline, CDR1 GTSNPN and CDR2 SVGIG (reference sequence). CDR3 length: 13 residues. V shed 4 bases and J 7 bases; nucleotides not matched to a gene: 6. DNA for the CDR3: TGTGCCTGGACCGGGACAGGGGGTTGGGAGCAGTACTTC. It codes for CAWTGTGGWEQYF.

DNA of the CDR3: TGTGCCTGGAGGGGGTCTTCCTACGAGCAGTACTTC. The encoded protein is CAWRGSSYEQYF. The chain has TRBV30 and TRBJ2-7; D is undetermined. Germline CDR1 and CDR2: GTSNPN and SVGIG (reference sequence). The CDR3 totals 12 residues. V gave up 3 bases and J gave up 1 base, with 7 bases separating them.

This clone was detected only once. The gene calls are TRBV3-1 (or the pseudogene TRBV3-2) and TRBJ2-7; 9 positions match TRBD1. Germline-derived CDR1 and CDR2 are LGHDT and YNNKEL (reference sequence). Trimming removed 5 bases from V and 7 bases from J; junction bases left unmatched: 12. The CDR3 sequence is 15 residues long. The CDR3 coding sequence is TGTGCCAGCAGCTCTCCCGTGGGACAGGGTGGAGAGCAGTACTTC. Amino acid sequence: CASSSPVGQGGEQYF.